Listed below are T cell receptor beta chains from one sample, sequenced in a study of blood T cell repertoires in COVID-19. Assay: immunoSEQ multiplex PCR; the TCRdb copy retains only in-frame clones and omits some. The data hold roughly 160,000 clones, with under 90% observed a single time. Material for sequencing was PBMCs or T cells enriched from blood (not recorded which). The origin of the receptors is a man in his fifties or sixties who had recovered from COVID-19. Each CDR3 is given with its conserved first and last residue. D genes are given only for firm matches. The size of a clone is reported for some rows only, either as once, few or many, or as a class for expanded clones.

abundance,v_gene,d_gene,j_gene,CDR3nt,CDR3aa
few,TRBV5-1,-,TRBJ1-2,TGCGCCAGCAGACCAGGGTCAGCTCCGGAAGGCTACACCTTC,CASRPGSAPEGYTF
few,TRBV5-6,-,TRBJ2-1,TGTGCCAGCAGCTTGTTTGGTGGGGCCTCCCAAACCAATGAGCAGTTCTTC,CASSLFGGASQTNEQFF
-,TRBV20-1,-,TRBJ1-6,TGCAGTGCTGTCCGGGAATCACCCCTCCACTTT,CSAVRESPLHF
once,TRBV28,TRBD1,TRBJ1-1,TGTGCCAGCAGCTACTACGGAGGGGGCATAATGAACACTGAAGCTTTCTTT,CASSYYGGGIMNTEAFF
few,TRBV6-4,-,TRBJ2-2,TGTGCCAGCAGTGACTTAAACACCGGGGAGCTGTTTTTT,CASSDLNTGELFF
-,TRBV30,TRBD1,TRBJ1-2,TGTGCCTGGAGTCAGGGGGGTCCCTATGGCTACACCTTC,CAWSQGGPYGYTF
-,TRBV19,-,TRBJ2-6,TGTGCCACCCGCCGGTCTGGGGCCAACGTCCTGACTTTC,CATRRSGANVLTF
-,TRBV4-1,TRBD1,TRBJ1-5,TGCGCCAGCAGCCAGCCCACCGGGGGACAGGGAGGACAGCCCCAGCATTTT,CASSQPTGGQGGQPQHF
-,TRBV29-1,-,TRBJ2-7,TGCAGCGTTGTGGTCCGGACTTGGCAGTACTTC,CSVVVRTWQYF
few,TRBV28,-,TRBJ1-5,TGTGCCAGCACCCTCTATAGCAATCAGCCCCAGCATTTT,CASTLYSNQPQHF
-,TRBV11-2,TRBD1,TRBJ1-6,TGTGCCAGCAGCTTAGATCGGGACAGGGGCACCTATAATTCACCCCTCCACTTT,CASSLDRDRGTYNSPLHF
-,TRBV5-1,TRBD2,TRBJ2-1,TGCGCCAGCAGCTCGACTAGCGGGGGGGCGAATGAGCAGTTCTTC,CASSSTSGGANEQFF
-,TRBV14,-,TRBJ1-6,TGTGCCAGCAGCGCGGGGATTTATAATTCACCCCTCCACTTT,CASSAGIYNSPLHF
-,TRBV28,TRBD2,TRBJ2-1,TGTGCCAGCAGTGCCCCCGGGACTAGATCTGCTGAGCAGTTCTTC,CASSAPGTRSAEQFF
-,TRBV5-1,-,TRBJ1-1,TGCGCCAGCAGCTTGGCCACGGCGGACAGCTACACTGAAGCTTTCTTT,CASSLATADSYTEAFF
-,TRBV3-1/TRBV3-2,TRBD1,TRBJ1-1,TGTGCCAGCAGACCGAATGGACAGGGAGACACTGAAGCTTTCTTT,CASRPNGQGDTEAFF
-,TRBV20-1,TRBD2,TRBJ2-7,TGCAGTGCTAGTAGGGTAGCGGGGTCCTACGAGCAGTACTTC,CSASRVAGSYEQYF
-,TRBV5-3,-,TRBJ1-1,TGTGCCAGATCCCAGGGCACTGAAGCTTTCTTT,CARSQGTEAFF
-,TRBV21-1,-,TRBJ1-3,TGTGCCAGCAGCAGGTCGGTCCTACACACCATATATTTT,CASSRSVLHTIYF
-,TRBV28,TRBD1,TRBJ2-7,TGTGCCAGCAGTCCGGGACAGTACGCGCAGTACTTC,CASSPGQYAQYF
-,TRBV27,TRBD1,TRBJ1-2,TGTGCCAGCAGTTCTCCGGGACAGGGGCACTATGGCTACACCTTC,CASSSPGQGHYGYTF
-,TRBV27,TRBD1,TRBJ2-1,TGTGCCAGCAGGGCGGAACGACAGGGCGTTGGCAATGAGCAGTTCTTC,CASRAERQGVGNEQFF
-,TRBV19,TRBD1,TRBJ1-5,TGTGCCAGTAGTACGGGACAGTTCAATCAGCCCCAGCATTTT,CASSTGQFNQPQHF
-,TRBV5-1,-,TRBJ2-5,TGCGCCAGCAGCTTGGCCATTAGCGTAGAGACCCAGTACTTC,CASSLAISVETQYF
-,TRBV7-9,-,TRBJ1-6,TGTGCCAGCAGCTTAGAGGGTAGCGATTCACCCCTCCACTTT,CASSLEGSDSPLHF
once,TRBV5-4,-,TRBJ1-6,TGTGCCAGCAGCCCTGGGAGCTCCTATAATTCACCCCTCCACTTT,CASSPGSSYNSPLHF
-,TRBV7-3,TRBD1,TRBJ2-7,TGTGCCAGCAGCTTAAGGGACAGGGGGCGCGTAGGAACCTACGAGCAGTACTTC,CASSLRDRGRVGTYEQYF
-,TRBV19,TRBD2,TRBJ2-1,TGTGCCAGTGGGACTAGCGGGGGAAGGGAGCAGTTCTTC,CASGTSGGREQFF
once,TRBV27,-,TRBJ2-7,TGTGCCAGCAGTTTCCTAGACGGCTACGAGCAGTACTTC,CASSFLDGYEQYF
-,TRBV21-1,-,TRBJ2-7,TGTGCCAGCAGCGAGGGGGGGGACTCCTACGAGCAGTACTTC,CASSEGGDSYEQYF
-,TRBV29-1,-,TRBJ2-1,TGCAGCGTTGGGGACTCCAAGGCGAACAATGAGCAGTTCTTC,CSVGDSKANNEQFF
-,TRBV24-1,-,TRBJ1-5,TGTGCCACCAGTGAGGGCCGTACTAGCAATCAGCCCCAGCATTTT,CATSEGRTSNQPQHF
-,TRBV2,TRBD2,TRBJ2-1,TGTGCCAGTGGATCCAGCGGGAGGAAAAATGAGCAGTTCTTC,CASGSSGRKNEQFF
few,TRBV27,-,TRBJ1-4,TGTGCCAGCAGTCCCCACCCGGGGGTAACTAATGAAAAACTGTTTTTT,CASSPHPGVTNEKLFF
-,TRBV7-6,-,TRBJ1-5,TGTGCCAGCAGCTTAGTAAGTACTTCTGAACAGCCCCAGCATTTT,CASSLVSTSEQPQHF
once,TRBV28,-,TRBJ2-7,TGTGCCAGCACCCTCCGGGACAATGCTGCGAAGCAGTACTTC,CASTLRDNAAKQYF
-,TRBV6-1,TRBD1,TRBJ1-1,TGTGCCAGCAGTGAAAGTAGGGGGCTCACTGAAGCTTTCTTT,CASSESRGLTEAFF
-,TRBV19,TRBD1,TRBJ2-7,TGTGCCAGTAGTTTTTCCGGGACAGACTCCTACGAGCAGTACTTC,CASSFSGTDSYEQYF
-,TRBV27,TRBD1,TRBJ1-5,TGTGCCAGCAGTGACAGGGGGGCTAATCAGCCCCAGCATTTT,CASSDRGANQPQHF
few,TRBV27,-,TRBJ1-5,TGTGCCAGCAGTTTCACGGGAAACAGCAATCAGCCCCAGCATTTT,CASSFTGNSNQPQHF
-,TRBV28,TRBD2,TRBJ2-2,TGTGCCAGCAGTCCCCTCTTGGGGAGGGGACCCGGGGAGCTGTTTTTT,CASSPLLGRGPGELFF
-,TRBV7-8,TRBD1,TRBJ1-2,TGTGCCAGCAGCCGACAGGGTGGGCGCTACACCTTC,CASSRQGGRYTF
-,TRBV19,TRBD1,TRBJ2-7,TGTGCCAGTAGTATAGGGACAGGTTTCTCCTACGAGCAGTACTTC,CASSIGTGFSYEQYF
-,TRBV5-1,-,TRBJ1-2,TGCGCCAGCAGCTTGGCCGGGGAAGCTAACTATGGCTACACCTTC,CASSLAGEANYGYTF
-,TRBV19,TRBD1,TRBJ2-7,TGTGCCAGTAGTCAGACAGGGTACGAGCAGTACTTC,CASSQTGYEQYF
-,TRBV5-4,-,TRBJ2-7,TGTGCCAGCAGCTTGGAACTAAACTACGAGCAGTACTTC,CASSLELNYEQYF
-,TRBV4-1,TRBD2,TRBJ2-1,TGCGCCAGCAGCCCTCTTGGAAGCGGGAGGGCATGGGGGGATGAGCAGTTCTTC,CASSPLGSGRAWGDEQFF
-,TRBV7-3,TRBD1,TRBJ1-2,TGTGCCAGCAGCCCCGGGACAGGGGACTATGGCTACACCTTC,CASSPGTGDYGYTF
-,TRBV15,TRBD1,TRBJ1-5,TGTGCCACCAGCAGAGGGACAGGGGATAGCCAGCCCCAGCATTTT,CATSRGTGDSQPQHF
once,TRBV18,-,TRBJ1-2,TGTGCCAGCTCACCACCGACTTCTGGGTCTGGCTACACCTTC,CASSPPTSGSGYTF
few,TRBV5-8,-,TRBJ2-1,TGTGCCAGCACGTCGTACAGGGAAGAGGTATACAATGAGCAGTTCTTC,CASTSYREEVYNEQFF
-,TRBV15,TRBD1,TRBJ2-5,TGTGCCACCAGCAGAAATTACCAGGGGGAAATAGGAGAGACCCAGTACTTC,CATSRNYQGEIGETQYF
-,TRBV28,-,TRBJ1-4,TGTGCCAGCAGTTTACTCCCCGGAGGGACTAATGAAAAACTGTTTTTT,CASSLLPGGTNEKLFF
-,TRBV7-8,TRBD2,TRBJ2-7,TGTGCCAGCAGCTTAGTCCTAGCGGGGGGGCCTAAGCAGTACTTC,CASSLVLAGGPKQYF
-,TRBV5-6,TRBD1,TRBJ1-5,TGTGCCAGCAGCTATTCTGGGACAGGGTTCAATCAGCCCCAGCATTTT,CASSYSGTGFNQPQHF
-,TRBV6-5,TRBD1,TRBJ2-3,TGTGCCAGCGGGACAGAGACAGATACGCAGTATTTT,CASGTETDTQYF
-,TRBV23-1,-,TRBJ1-5,TGCGCCAGCAGCTTGGTACCGTACAGGGTTGGGAATCAGCCCCAGCATTTT,CASSLVPYRVGNQPQHF
-,TRBV5-4,-,TRBJ2-7,TGTGCCAGCAGCCCGGGCGGTGGCGGGCCTAGCGCCTACGAGCAGTACTTC,CASSPGGGGPSAYEQYF
-,TRBV24-1,TRBD1,TRBJ2-6,TGTGCCACCAGTGATCCTTACAGGGGGACTGGGGCCAACGTCCTGACTTTC,CATSDPYRGTGANVLTF